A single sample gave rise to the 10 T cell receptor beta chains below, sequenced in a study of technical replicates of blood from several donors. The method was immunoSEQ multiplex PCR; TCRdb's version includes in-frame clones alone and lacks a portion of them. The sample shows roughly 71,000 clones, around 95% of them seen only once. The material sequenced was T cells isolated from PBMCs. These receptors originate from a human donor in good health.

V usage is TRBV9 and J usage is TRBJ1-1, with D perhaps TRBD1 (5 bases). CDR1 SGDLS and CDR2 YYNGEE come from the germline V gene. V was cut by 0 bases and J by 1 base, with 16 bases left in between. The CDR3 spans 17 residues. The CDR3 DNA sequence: TGTGCCAGCAGCGTAGCTTTAGGGCAGGGCTCGAACACTGAAGCTTTCTTT. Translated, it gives CASSVALGQGSNTEAFF.

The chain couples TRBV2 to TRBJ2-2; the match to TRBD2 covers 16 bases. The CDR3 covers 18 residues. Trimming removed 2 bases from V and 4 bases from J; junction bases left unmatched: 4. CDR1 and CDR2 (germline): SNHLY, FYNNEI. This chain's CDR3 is CASSETGTSGRVTGELFF. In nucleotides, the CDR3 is TGTGCCAGCAGTGAAACCGGGACTAGCGGGAGGGTCACCGGGGAGCTGTTTTTT. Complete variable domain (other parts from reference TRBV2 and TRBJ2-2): EPEVTQTPSHQVTQMGQEVILRCVPISNHLYFYWYRQILGQKVEFLVSFYNNEISEKSEIFDDQFSVERPDGSNFTLKIRSTKLEDSAMYFCASSETGTSGRVTGELFFGEGSRLTVL.

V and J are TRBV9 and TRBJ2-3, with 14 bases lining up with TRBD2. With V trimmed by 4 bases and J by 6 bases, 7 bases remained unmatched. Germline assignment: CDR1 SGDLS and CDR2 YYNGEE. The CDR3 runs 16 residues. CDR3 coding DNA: TGTGCCAGCAGCACCGGGACTAGCGGGAGTATGGATACGCAGTATTTT. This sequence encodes CASSTGTSGSMDTQYF.

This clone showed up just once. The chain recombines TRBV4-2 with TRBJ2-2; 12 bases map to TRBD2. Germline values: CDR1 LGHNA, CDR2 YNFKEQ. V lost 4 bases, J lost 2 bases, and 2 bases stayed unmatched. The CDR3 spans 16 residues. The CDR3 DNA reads TGTGCCAGCAGCCCGGGACTAGCGGGTAACACCGGGGAGCTGTTTTTT. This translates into CASSPGLAGNTGELFF.

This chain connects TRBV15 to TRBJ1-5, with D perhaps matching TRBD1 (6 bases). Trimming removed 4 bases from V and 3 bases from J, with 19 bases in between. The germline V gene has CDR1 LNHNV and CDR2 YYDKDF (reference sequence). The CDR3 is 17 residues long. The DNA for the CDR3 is TGTGCCACCAGCATATCAGGGGTCCTGGGGCCCAATCAGCCCCAGCATTTT. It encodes CATSISGVLGPNQPQHF.

This CDR3 is CASKLHRTGELFF. CDR3 nucleotides: TGCGCCAGCAAATTGCATCGGACCGGGGAGCTGTTTTTT. This sequence joins TRBV10-1 and TRBJ2-2; D remains unclear. Germline values: CDR1 WNHNN, CDR2 SYGVQD (reference sequence). CDR3 size: 13 residues. V gave up 7 bases and J gave up 5 bases, with 11 bases separating them.

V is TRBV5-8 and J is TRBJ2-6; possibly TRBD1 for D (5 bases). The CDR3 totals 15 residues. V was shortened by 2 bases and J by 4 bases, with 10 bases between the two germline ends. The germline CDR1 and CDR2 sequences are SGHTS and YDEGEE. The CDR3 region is CASSFREWGANVLTF. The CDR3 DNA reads TGTGCCAGCAGCTTCAGGGAATGGGGGGCCAACGTCCTGACTTTC.

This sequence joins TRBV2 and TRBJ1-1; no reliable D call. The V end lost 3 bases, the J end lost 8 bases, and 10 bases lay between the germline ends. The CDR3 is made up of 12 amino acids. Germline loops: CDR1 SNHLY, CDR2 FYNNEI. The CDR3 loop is CASSEGGWEAFF. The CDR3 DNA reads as TGTGCCAGCAGTGAGGGAGGGTGGGAAGCTTTCTTT.

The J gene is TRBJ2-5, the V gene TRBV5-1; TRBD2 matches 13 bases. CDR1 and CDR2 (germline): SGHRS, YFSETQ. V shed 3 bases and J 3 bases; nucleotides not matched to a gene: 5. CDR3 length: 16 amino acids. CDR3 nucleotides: TGCGCCAGCAGCTCTGGCGGACTAGCGGGAGAAGAGACCCAGTACTTC. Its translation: CASSSGGLAGEETQYF.

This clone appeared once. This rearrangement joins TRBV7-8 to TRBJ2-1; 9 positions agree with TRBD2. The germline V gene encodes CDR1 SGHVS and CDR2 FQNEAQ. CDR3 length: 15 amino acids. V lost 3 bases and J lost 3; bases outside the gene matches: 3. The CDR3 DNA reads TGTGCCAGCAGCTTCGGCGGGAGGGTCTACAATGAGCAGTTCTTC. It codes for CASSFGGRVYNEQFF. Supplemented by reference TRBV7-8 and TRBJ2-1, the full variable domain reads GAGVSQSPRYKVAKRGQDVALRCDPISGHVSLFWYQQALGQGPEFLTYFQNEAQLDKSGLPSDRFFAERPEGSVSTLKIQRTQQEDSAVYLCASSFGGRVYNEQFFGPGTRLTVL.